The clone carrying this TCR beta chain appeared a single time. The antigen is undetermined. Deletions cut 8 bases from V and 2 bases from J, with 12 bases between. The CDR3 totals 13 residues. Germline lookup yields CDR1 SGHDN and CDR2 FVKESK. Method: immunoSEQ multiplex PCR; TCRdb's copy keeps in-frame clones and lacks some. Among 6,500 to 8,500 clones, 60% to 80% were seen once, and the ten largest hold approximately 8%. This sample stems from a study of immune evolution from preneoplasia to lung adenocarcinoma. Overall study findings and caveats: Later-stage lesions seemingly showed higher T cell density and diversity than normal lung. Top clone frequencies peaked in normal lung, apparently declining through invasive adenocarcinoma.

The chain joins TRBV14 to TRBJ1-2; a possible D gene is TRBD1 (6 bases). The sequenced sample was FFPE adjacent normal lung tissue. This sequence originates from a person between 60 and 79 years old with lung adenocarcinoma. This CDR3 is CASRLTGNYGYTF. The DNA of the CDR3 is TGTGCCAGCCGACTTACAGGGAACTATGGCTACACCTTC.